This is a list of T cell receptor beta chains from one sample in a study of blood T cell repertoires in COVID-19. Assay used: immunoSEQ multiplex PCR; TCRdb lists only in-frame clones, some missing. The table has 110,000 to 150,000 clones, approximately 81% seen once; the top ten hold more than 8%. The sequencing sample was made of peripheral blood. The receptors derive from a human donor in a cohort sampled during active COVID-19. CDR3s leave out the opening cysteine and the closing phenylalanine or tryptophan. Not all rows give a size; the values are once, few, many and, for expanded clones, a class.

TRBJ2-7 | TRBV27 | once | ASSFFPSGRSYEQY
TRBJ2-1 | TRBV27 | . | ASSSLAGVGYNEQF
TRBJ2-5 | TRBV5-1 | . | ASSLQGVQETQY
TRBJ2-1 | TRBV24-1 | . | ATSSTWGTEQNNEQF
TRBJ2-7 | TRBV5-4 | . | ASSLRTRAGGSSYEQY
TRBJ1-5 | TRBV27 | . | ASRLAGSNQPQH
TRBJ1-3 | TRBV3-1/TRBV3-2 | . | ASGLRTKSGGVY
TRBJ2-7 | TRBV18 | . | ASSTRQGSLYEQY
TRBJ2-7 | TRBV7-2 | . | ASSLVWDSNYEQY
TRBJ2-1 | TRBV19 | . | ASSIDQVEQF
TRBJ2-3 | TRBV5-1 | . | ASSLVRLAGADTQY
TRBJ1-2 | TRBV7-2 | few | ASSLQGAYGYT
TRBJ2-6 | TRBV19 | . | AVTGGQSGANVLT
TRBJ2-5 | TRBV2 | . | ASRGTSGKETQY
TRBJ2-7 | TRBV5-1 | . | ASSSGLAGNGYEQY
TRBJ2-7 | TRBV7-8 | . | ASSWGPTGKNEQY
TRBJ2-5 | TRBV7-9 | few | ASSLGQTSGSQETQY
TRBJ1-5 | TRBV3-1/TRBV3-2 | once | ASSRSGGNQPQH
TRBJ2-5 | TRBV7-3 | many | ASSVGIQETQY
TRBJ1-3 | TRBV19 | few | ASSYLRTGGNTIY
TRBJ2-2 | TRBV5-1 | . | ASSMLAGLNTGELF
TRBJ1-1 | TRBV7-9 | . | ASSYPPRGGGMNTEAF
TRBJ1-5 | TRBV21-1 | . | ASSKARAGSYSNQPQH
TRBJ2-5 | TRBV7-2 | . | ASSLGRVPETQY
TRBJ2-5 | TRBV5-1 | . | ASSYDPPDRQETQY
TRBJ2-2 | TRBV19 | few | ASSAGRGTGELF
TRBJ1-2 | TRBV6-6 | . | ASNIDRTSHYGYT
TRBJ1-2 | TRBV5-6 | . | ASSWTGSNGYT
TRBJ1-2 | TRBV7-9 | . | ASSLYRGPYT
TRBJ1-1 | TRBV27 | . | ASSLKHQNTEAF
TRBJ1-5 | TRBV15 | . | ATSRERGGVYSNQPQH
TRBJ2-7 | TRBV5-1 | . | ASSFTSGINYEQY
TRBJ2-7 | TRBV11-2 | . | ASRRQTYEQY
TRBJ1-4 | TRBV5-1 | . | ASSATGITNEKLF
TRBJ2-3 | TRBV7-9 | . | ASSAQSLRPDTQY
TRBJ2-7 | TRBV29-1 | . | SVAGRGASYEQY
TRBJ2-1 | TRBV3-1/TRBV3-2 | . | ASSLPSGSSNEQF
TRBJ1-4 | TRBV2 | . | ASRGDRGEKLF
TRBJ2-7 | TRBV6-2/TRBV6-3 | . | AISRGPYEQY
TRBJ2-3 | TRBV7-2 | . | ASSGGMRDTQY
TRBJ2-6 | TRBV24-1 | . | ATSDNSPGANVLT
TRBJ2-7 | TRBV5-6 | . | ASSLFSGQVTSEQY
TRBJ2-7 | TRBV7-2 | few | ASSPRQGISREQY
TRBJ1-4 | TRBV21-1 | . | ASSKRKGGATNEKLF
TRBJ2-5 | TRBV27 | . | ASSFDRGETQY
TRBJ1-6 | TRBV18 | . | ASSRDKNNSPLH
TRBJ1-2 | TRBV7-3 | . | ASSPVAGGGYT
TRBJ2-1 | TRBV3-1/TRBV3-2 | few | ASRPGLETNEQF
TRBJ2-3 | TRBV18 | . | ASSPQYSGRALTDTQY
TRBJ1-3 | TRBV19 | . | ASSIGTAFSGNTIY
TRBJ1-1 | TRBV9 | . | ASSTPGDRGGMNTEAF
TRBJ1-3 | TRBV28 | once | ASSLGLSGNTIY
TRBJ2-7 | TRBV29-1 | few | SVATAGTRIYEQY
TRBJ1-2 | TRBV12-3/TRBV12-4 | once | ASSLDRVRGYT
TRBJ1-1 | TRBV15 | . | ATSRWVGGTGTEAF